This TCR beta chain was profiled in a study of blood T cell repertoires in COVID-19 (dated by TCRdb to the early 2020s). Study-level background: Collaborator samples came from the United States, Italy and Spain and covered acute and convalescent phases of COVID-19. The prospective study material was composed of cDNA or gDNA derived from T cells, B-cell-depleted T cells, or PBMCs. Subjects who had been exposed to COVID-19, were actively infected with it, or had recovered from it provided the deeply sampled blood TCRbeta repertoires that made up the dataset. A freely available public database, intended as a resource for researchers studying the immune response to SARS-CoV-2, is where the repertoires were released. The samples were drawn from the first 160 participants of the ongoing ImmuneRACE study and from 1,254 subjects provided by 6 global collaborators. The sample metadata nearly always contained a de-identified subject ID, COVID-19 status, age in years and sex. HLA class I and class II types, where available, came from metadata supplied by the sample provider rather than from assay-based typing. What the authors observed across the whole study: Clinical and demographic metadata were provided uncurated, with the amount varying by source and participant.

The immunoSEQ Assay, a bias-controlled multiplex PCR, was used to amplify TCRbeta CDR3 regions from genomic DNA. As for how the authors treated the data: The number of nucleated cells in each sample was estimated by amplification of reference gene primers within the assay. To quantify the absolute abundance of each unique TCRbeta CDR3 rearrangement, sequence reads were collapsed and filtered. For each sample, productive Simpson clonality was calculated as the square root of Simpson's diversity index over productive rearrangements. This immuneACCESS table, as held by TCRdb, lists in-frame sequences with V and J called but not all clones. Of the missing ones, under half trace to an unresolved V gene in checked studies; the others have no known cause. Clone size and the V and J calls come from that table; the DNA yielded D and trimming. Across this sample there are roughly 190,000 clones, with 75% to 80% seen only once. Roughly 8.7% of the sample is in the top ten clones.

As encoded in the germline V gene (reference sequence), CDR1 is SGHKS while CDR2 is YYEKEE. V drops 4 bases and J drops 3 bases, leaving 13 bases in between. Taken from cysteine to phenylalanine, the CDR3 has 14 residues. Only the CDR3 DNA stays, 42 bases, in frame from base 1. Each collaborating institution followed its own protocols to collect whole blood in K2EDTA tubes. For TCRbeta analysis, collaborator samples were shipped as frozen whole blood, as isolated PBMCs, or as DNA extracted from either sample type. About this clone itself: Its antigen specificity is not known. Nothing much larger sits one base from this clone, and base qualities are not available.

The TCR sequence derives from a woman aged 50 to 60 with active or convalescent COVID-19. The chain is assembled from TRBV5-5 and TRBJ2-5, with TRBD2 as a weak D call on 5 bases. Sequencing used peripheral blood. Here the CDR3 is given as CASSPMAGEETQYF. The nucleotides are TGTGCCAGCAGCCCCATGGCGGGCGAAGAGACCCAGTACTTC.